A single sample is the source of the 14 T cell receptor beta chains below, sequenced in a study of blood T cell repertoires in COVID-19. Only in-frame clones appear in the TCRdb table, and some are missing; sequencing was by immunoSEQ multiplex PCR. The sample consists of some 280,000 clones, 86% of them appearing once. Sequencing was performed on peripheral blood. The receptors derive from a woman in her thirties with active or convalescent COVID-19.

This clone is a singleton in its sample. The chain combines TRBV19 with TRBJ1-5, with 9 bases aligning to TRBD1. Germline V gene lookup returns CDR1 LNHDA and CDR2 SQIVND (reference sequence). This CDR3 is 19 amino acids long. V lost 4 bases, J lost 4 bases, and 17 bases stayed unmatched. The CDR3 DNA follows: TGTGCCAGTAGTAGTTTAGCCCGGACAGGGGACAGGATAAATCAGCCCCAGCATTTT. It encodes CASSSLARTGDRINQPQHF.

This clone was counted between two and nine times. V gene TRBV5-1 combines with J gene TRBJ2-2; the match to TRBD2 covers 7 bases. CDR1 is SGHRS, CDR2 YFSETQ, per germline. CDR3 length equals 15 residues. Unmatched junction bases numbered 11, after V lost 7 bases and J lost 5 bases. CDR3 DNA sequence: TGCGCCAGCTCGTTTAGCGGGCCGGAGACCGGGGAGCTGTTTTTT. Encoded protein: CASSFSGPETGELFF.

This chain joins TRBV18 and TRBJ1-1; TRBD1 is a possible D gene (6 bases). The CDR3 spans 14 residues. The germline V gene encodes CDR1 KGHSH and CDR2 LQKENI. V gave up 3 bases and J gave up 1 base, with 9 bases separating them. The CDR3 is CASSPTGRNTEAFF. The CDR3 DNA follows: TGTGCCAGCTCACCGACAGGACGGAACACTGAAGCTTTCTTT.

V usage is TRBV29-1 and J usage is TRBJ2-2, with TRBD2 matching 10 bases. The trim removed 7 bases at V and 7 bases at J, leaving 18 bases unmatched. Germline V gives CDR1 SQVTM, CDR2 ANQGSEA. This CDR3 has 17 amino acids. In nucleotides, the CDR3 is TGCAGCGCCCACACCGCCAGCGGGGGGGCCCAGAGCGGGGAGCTGTTTTTT. Its translation is CSAHTASGGAQSGELFF.

This clone appeared a few times. The CDR3 DNA follows: TGCGCCAGCAAGGGGCTCCATAGCGGGGAAGGCGAGGAGACCCAGTACTTC. Translating gives CASKGLHSGEGEETQYF. V usage is TRBV10-1 and J usage is TRBJ2-5, with 8 bases fitting TRBD2. Trimming took 7 bases from V and 5 from J; bases not matched to a gene: 18. This CDR3 contains 17 residues. Germline V CDR1 and CDR2: WNHNN, SYGVQD (reference sequence).

This clone was detected only once. The V and J genes are TRBV5-6 and TRBJ1-2; TRBD1 aligns across 9 bases. V was pared by 1 base and J by 5 bases, with 9 bases of the junction left unmatched. CDR1 and CDR2 (germline): SGHDT, YYEEEE. This CDR3 region has 16 residues. The CDR3, as DNA: TGTGCCAGCAGCTTGCTACGGGACAGGGAGGTTTATGGCTACACCTTC. It encodes CASSLLRDREVYGYTF.

The J gene is TRBJ2-1, the V gene TRBV12-5; TRBD2 matches 8 bases. CDR1 and CDR2 (germline): LGHNT, FRNRAP. V lost 3 bases, J lost 9 bases, and 4 bases stayed unmatched. This CDR3 comprises 13 residues. CDR3 amino acids: CASGLREGGEQFF. For the CDR3, the DNA is TGTGCTAGTGGTTTACGGGAGGGTGGTGAGCAGTTCTTC.

This chain links TRBV6-2 or TRBV6-3 with TRBJ2-5; 8 bases align to TRBD1. This CDR3 has 16 amino acids. Trimming took 1 base from V and 3 from J; bases not matched to a gene: 7. Germline assignment: CDR1 MNHEY and CDR2 SVGEGT. CDR3 region: CASSYLAGGGEETQYF. DNA for the CDR3: TGTGCCAGCAGTTACTTGGCAGGGGGCGGGGAAGAGACCCAGTACTTC.

Only a few counts were recorded for this clone. The chain links TRBV5-6 to TRBJ2-5, with 13 bases aligning to TRBD2. This CDR3 region has 16 residues. V dropped 1 base and J dropped 5; count of bases not matched to a gene: 5. The germline V gene has CDR1 SGHDT and CDR2 YYEEEE. CDR3 coding DNA: TGTGCCAGCAGCTTGACTAGCGGGGGGGCCTGGGAGACCCAGTACTTC. Translated: CASSLTSGGAWETQYF.

This clone occurred once. The chain recombines TRBV3-1 (or the pseudogene TRBV3-2) with TRBJ2-1, with 8 bases aligning to TRBD1. Per germline, CDR1 LGHDT and CDR2 YNNKEL (reference sequence). Trimming cost V 4 bases and J 4 bases; bases outside gene matches: 6. The CDR3 runs to 15 residues. In DNA form, the CDR3 reads TGTGCCAGCAGCCTCGGGACAGGTTTTTACAATGAGCAGTTCTTC. Translating it yields CASSLGTGFYNEQFF.

This rearrangement joins TRBV7-2 to TRBJ2-7; a possible D gene is TRBD1 (5 bases). V was shortened by 5 bases and J by 3 bases, with 11 bases between the two germline ends. The germline V gene has CDR1 SGHTA and CDR2 FQGNSA. This CDR3 is built from 13 residues. The CDR3 sequence is CASSPDRLYEQYF. CDR3 nucleotide sequence: TGTGCCAGCAGCCCCGACAGACTCTACGAGCAGTACTTC.

The chain has TRBV5-1 and TRBJ2-7; 11 nucleotides line up with TRBD1. The germline V gene encodes CDR1 SGHRS and CDR2 YFSETQ. V shed 3 bases and J 5 bases; nucleotides not matched to a gene: 10. The CDR3 spans 16 residues. The CDR3 is CASSWFGQGASNEQYF. The CDR3 DNA is TGCGCCAGCAGCTGGTTTGGACAGGGGGCATCGAACGAGCAGTACTTC.

V is TRBV5-4 and J is TRBJ2-2, with 8 bases that match TRBD1. CDR1 SGHNT and CDR2 YYREEE come from the germline V gene (reference sequence). The CDR3 runs 16 residues. V lost 5 bases to trimming and J lost 3 bases; unmatched junction nucleotides: 9. The CDR3 DNA sequence: TGTGCCAGCAGGATCAAACAGGGGGTGGACACCGGGGAGCTGTTTTTT. This translates into CASRIKQGVDTGELFF.

DNA of the CDR3: TGTGCCAGCAGTTTATTCGGGCCCATGGGATTGACAGGGGGAAATGGCTACACCTTC. Protein sequence: CASSLFGPMGLTGGNGYTF. The chain combines TRBV28 with TRBJ1-2; TRBD1 aligns across 9 bases. From germline, CDR1 is MDHEN and CDR2 SYDVKM. The CDR3 spans 19 residues. Trimming took 1 base from V and 6 from J; bases not matched to a gene: 18.